This T cell receptor beta chain was sequenced in a study of T-cell reconstitution after alpha-beta-depleted transplantation in children. The CDR3 loop spans 14 amino acids. V was shortened by 3 bases and J by 4 bases, with 12 bases between the two germline ends. TCRbeta library preparation incorporated unique molecular identifiers. TCRdb re-called the PCR reads through MiXCR, storing one row per CDR3 protein. This sample carries a few hundred thousand distinct CDR3 sequences, 10% of them seen once, and the ten largest clones take 2.4%. This sequence originates from a human donor who donated a stem cell graft to a child with acute lymphoblastic leukemia. Specimen: PBMCs from the stem cell graft donor, collected from the stem cell graft. The chain couples TRBV12-3 or TRBV12-4 to TRBJ1-1, with D unclear. DNA of the CDR3: TGTGCCAGCAGTTTGGCGGCTACGAGCACTGAAGCTTTCTTT. This encodes CASSLAATSTEAFF.